This T cell receptor beta chain emerged from a study of T cells expressing NK-cell markers (dated by TCRdb to about 2020). Turning to the overall study: In sorted CD3+CD56+NKG2C+, CD3+CD56+NKG2C- and CD3+CD56-NKG2C+ T-cell subsets from eight donors, TCR beta-chain repertoires were profiled. The libraries were sequenced on Illumina HiSeq 2000/2500, MiSeq or NextSeq, producing 2 x 150 bp reads. Among the eight sequenced donors, seven were HCMV-seropositive and one was HCMV-seronegative. The study sequenced eight donors, all healthy volunteers chosen at random: three men and five women.

HCMV serostatus was determined by detecting HCMV-specific IgG in serum with a commercial ELISA kit. Peripheral blood mononuclear cells were isolated from blood by Ficoll density gradient centrifugation. Note on this clonotype: No antigen is known for it.

Sequencing was carried out with an Illumina HiSeq 2000. TCR beta cDNA libraries were made by 5'RACE template switching that added a universal primer site and unique molecular identifiers. cDNA synthesis was primed from the TCR beta constant segment and was followed by two successive PCR amplification steps. Turning to the authors' computational methods: MIGEC was used to demultiplex reads and group reads by UMI, and MiTCR was used to assemble and quantify clonotypes. To exclude erroneous sequences, any TCR cDNA sequence not supported by at least two reads was discarded. Downstream repertoire analysis used the tcR package, and clonotypes were matched across fractions by CDR3 nucleotide sequence plus V segment. VDJmatch was used to annotate antigen specificity against VDJdb, with one amino acid substitution in CDR3 allowed. TCRdb reprocessed the sequencing reads and holds a single record per CDR3 protein sequence, with no DNA. TCRdb's processing, not the authors', yielded these V and J calls. Per the sample table, the count is a few hundred thousand distinct CDR3 sequences. Clones ranked in the top ten supply about 0.4% of the sample.

Reading the germline V gene (reference sequence) gives CDR1 DFQATT and CDR2 SNEGSKA. Measured from the cysteine to the phenylalanine, the CDR3 is 17 residues long. The record lacks a DNA sequence. The study at large found these results: Those dominant clonotypes were again the most abundant among CD3+CD56-NKG2C+ cells in several donors, at about 28.3-65%. Whether the expanded NKG2C-expressing T cell clones were specific for HCMV antigens remained unclear. In several donors, the dominant CD3+CD56+NKG2C+ clonotypes were among the top 10 CD8+ clonotypes and accounted for 1.0-7.0% of CD8+ T cells.

The chain is encoded by TRBV20-1 joined to TRBJ1-1. Sequencing was done on a sample of blood T cells: a sorted CD56 or NKG2C T cell subset, CD4+ or CD8+ T cells, or bulk PBMC T cells (not recorded which). The sequence came from a man between 18 and 29 years old in good health. Donor details come from another sample of the same person, matched by shared clones. The CDR3 sequence is CSAQRRVAVRLNTEAFF.